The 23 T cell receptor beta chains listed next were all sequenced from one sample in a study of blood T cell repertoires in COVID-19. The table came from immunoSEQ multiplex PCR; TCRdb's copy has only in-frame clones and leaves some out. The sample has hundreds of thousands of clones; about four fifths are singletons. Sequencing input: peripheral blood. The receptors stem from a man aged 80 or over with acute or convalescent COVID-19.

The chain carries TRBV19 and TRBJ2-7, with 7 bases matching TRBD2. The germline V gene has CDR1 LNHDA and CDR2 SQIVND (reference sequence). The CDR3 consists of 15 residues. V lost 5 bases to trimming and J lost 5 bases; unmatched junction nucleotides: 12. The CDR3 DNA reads TGTGCCAGTAGTCACGTTAGAGGGAGGGCGGACGAGCAGTACTTC. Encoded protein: CASSHVRGRADEQYF.

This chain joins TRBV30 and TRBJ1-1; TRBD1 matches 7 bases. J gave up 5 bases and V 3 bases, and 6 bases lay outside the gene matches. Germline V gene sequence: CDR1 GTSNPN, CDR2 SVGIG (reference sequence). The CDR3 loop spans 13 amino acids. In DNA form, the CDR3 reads TGTGCCTGGAGCACCCAACAGGGGACTGAAGCTTTCTTT. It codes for CAWSTQQGTEAFF.

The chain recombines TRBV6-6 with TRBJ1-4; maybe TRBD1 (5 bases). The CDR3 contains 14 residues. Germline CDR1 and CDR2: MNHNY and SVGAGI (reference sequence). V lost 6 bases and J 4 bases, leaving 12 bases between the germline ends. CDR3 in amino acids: CASRPTAHNEKLFF. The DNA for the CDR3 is TGTGCCAGCAGGCCGACAGCCCATAATGAAAAACTGTTTTTT.

In DNA, the CDR3 is TGTGCCAGCAGGCCGACAGGGAATTCTGGAAACACCATATATTTT. Translated: CASRPTGNSGNTIYF. This chain joins TRBV11-2 and TRBJ1-3; 7 nucleotides align to TRBD1. V trimming: 6 bases; J trimming: 1 base; junction bases outside the gene matches: 6. The CDR3 contains 15 residues. Per the germline V gene, CDR1 is SGHAT and CDR2 is FQNNGV. The variable domain in full, with the rest retrieved from reference TRBV11-2 and TRBJ1-3, is EAGVAQSPRYKIIEKRQSVAFWCNPISGHATLYWYQQILGQGPKLLIQFQNNGVVDDSQLPKDRFSAERLKGVDSTLKIQPAKLEDSAVYLCASRPTGNSGNTIYFGEGSWLTVV.

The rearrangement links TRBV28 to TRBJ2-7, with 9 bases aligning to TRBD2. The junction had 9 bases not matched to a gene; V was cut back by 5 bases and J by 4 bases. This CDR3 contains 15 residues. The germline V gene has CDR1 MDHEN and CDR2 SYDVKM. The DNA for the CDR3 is TGTGCCAGCAGTCCGGCGGGGAGCGGGAGGTACGAGCAGTACTTC. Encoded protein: CASSPAGSGRYEQYF.

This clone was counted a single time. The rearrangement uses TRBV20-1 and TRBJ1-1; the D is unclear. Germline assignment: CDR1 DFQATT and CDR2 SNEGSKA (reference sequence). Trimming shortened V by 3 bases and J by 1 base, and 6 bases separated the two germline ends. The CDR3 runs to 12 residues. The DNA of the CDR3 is TGCAGTGCTAGTCCCAGGAACACTGAAGCTTTCTTT. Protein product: CSASPRNTEAFF.

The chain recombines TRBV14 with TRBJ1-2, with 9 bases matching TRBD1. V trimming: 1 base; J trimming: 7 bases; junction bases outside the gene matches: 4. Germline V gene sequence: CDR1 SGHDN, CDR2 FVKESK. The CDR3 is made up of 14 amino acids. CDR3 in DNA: TGTGCCAGCAGCCAAGCGGGACAGGGAATTGGCTACACCTTC. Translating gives CASSQAGQGIGYTF.

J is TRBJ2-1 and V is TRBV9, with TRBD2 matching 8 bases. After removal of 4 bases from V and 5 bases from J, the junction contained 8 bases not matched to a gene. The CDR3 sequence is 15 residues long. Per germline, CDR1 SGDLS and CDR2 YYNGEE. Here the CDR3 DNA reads TGTGCCAGCAGCAGAGGACTAGCTCGAGACAATGAGCAGTTCTTC. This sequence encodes CASSRGLARDNEQFF.

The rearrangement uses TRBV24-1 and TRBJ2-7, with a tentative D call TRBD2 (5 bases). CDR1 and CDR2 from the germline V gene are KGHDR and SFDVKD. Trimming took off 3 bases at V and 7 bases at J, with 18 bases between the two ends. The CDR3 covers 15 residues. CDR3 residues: CATSDPALGVFEQYF. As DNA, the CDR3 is TGTGCCACCAGTGATCCCGCCCTCGGGGTATTTGAGCAGTACTTC.

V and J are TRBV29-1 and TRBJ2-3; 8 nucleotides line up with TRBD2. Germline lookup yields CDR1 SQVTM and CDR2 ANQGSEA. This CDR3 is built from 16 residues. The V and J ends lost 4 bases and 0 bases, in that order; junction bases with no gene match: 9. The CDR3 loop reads CSVVGSASGSTDTQYF. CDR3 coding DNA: TGCAGCGTTGTCGGTTCGGCTAGCGGGAGCACAGATACGCAGTATTTT.

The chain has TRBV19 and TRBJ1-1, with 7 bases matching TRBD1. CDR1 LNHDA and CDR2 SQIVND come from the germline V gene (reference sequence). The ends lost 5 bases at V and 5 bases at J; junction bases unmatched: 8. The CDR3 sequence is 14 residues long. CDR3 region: CASSAGQVYTEAFF. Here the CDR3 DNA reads TGTGCCAGTAGTGCCGGACAGGTATATACTGAAGCTTTCTTT.

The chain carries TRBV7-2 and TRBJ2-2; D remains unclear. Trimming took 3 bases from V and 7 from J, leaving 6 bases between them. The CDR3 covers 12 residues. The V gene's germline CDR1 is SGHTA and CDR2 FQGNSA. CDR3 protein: CASSFSIGELFF. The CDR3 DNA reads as TGTGCCAGCAGCTTTTCTATCGGGGAGCTGTTTTTT.

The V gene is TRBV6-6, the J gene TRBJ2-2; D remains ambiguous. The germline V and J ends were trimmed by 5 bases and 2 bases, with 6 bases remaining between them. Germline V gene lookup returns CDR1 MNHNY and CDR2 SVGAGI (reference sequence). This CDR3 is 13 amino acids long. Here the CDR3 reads CASSMSNTGELFF. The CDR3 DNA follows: TGTGCCAGCAGTATGAGCAACACCGGGGAGCTGTTTTTT.

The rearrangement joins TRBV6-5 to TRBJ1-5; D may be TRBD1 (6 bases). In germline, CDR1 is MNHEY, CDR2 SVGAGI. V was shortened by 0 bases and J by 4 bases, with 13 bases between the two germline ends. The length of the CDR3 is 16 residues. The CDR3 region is CASSYSNSQGNQPQHF. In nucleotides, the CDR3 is TGTGCCAGCAGTTACTCGAATTCTCAGGGGAATCAGCCCCAGCATTTT.

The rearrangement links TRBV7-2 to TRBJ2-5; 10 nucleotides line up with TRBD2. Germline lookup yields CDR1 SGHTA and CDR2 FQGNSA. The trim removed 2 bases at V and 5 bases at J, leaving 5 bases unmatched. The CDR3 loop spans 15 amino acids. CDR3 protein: CASSLTSGNEETQYF. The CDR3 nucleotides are TGTGCCAGCAGCTTAACTAGCGGGAATGAGGAGACCCAGTACTTC.

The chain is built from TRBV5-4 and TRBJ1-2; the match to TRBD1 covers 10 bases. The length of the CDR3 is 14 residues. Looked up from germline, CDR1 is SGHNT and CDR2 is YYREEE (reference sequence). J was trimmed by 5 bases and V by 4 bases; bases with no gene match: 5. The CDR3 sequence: CASSQADRGYGYTF. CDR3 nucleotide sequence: TGTGCCAGCAGCCAAGCGGACAGGGGGTATGGCTACACCTTC.

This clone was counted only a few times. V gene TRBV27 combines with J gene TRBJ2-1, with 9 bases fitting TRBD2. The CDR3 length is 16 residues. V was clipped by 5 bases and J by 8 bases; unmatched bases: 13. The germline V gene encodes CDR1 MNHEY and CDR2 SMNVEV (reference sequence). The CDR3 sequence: CASSHVAGVEGDEQFF. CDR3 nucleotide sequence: TGTGCCAGCAGTCACGTAGCGGGAGTGGAGGGCGATGAGCAGTTCTTC.

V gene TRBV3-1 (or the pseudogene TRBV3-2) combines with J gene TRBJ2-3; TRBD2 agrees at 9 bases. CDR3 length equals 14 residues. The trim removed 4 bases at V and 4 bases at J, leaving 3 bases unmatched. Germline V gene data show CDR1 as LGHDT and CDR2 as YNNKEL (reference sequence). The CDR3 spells CASSPLAGSDTQYF. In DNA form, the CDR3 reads TGTGCCAGCAGCCCTCTAGCGGGGTCAGATACGCAGTATTTT.

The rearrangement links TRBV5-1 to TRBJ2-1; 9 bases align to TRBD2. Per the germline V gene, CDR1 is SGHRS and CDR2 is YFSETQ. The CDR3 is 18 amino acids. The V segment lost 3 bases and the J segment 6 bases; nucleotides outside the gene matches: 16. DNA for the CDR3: TGCGCCAGCAGCTCCTATGCGAGAGCGGGGGGTACCTTCAATGAGCAGTTCTTC. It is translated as CASSSYARAGGTFNEQFF.

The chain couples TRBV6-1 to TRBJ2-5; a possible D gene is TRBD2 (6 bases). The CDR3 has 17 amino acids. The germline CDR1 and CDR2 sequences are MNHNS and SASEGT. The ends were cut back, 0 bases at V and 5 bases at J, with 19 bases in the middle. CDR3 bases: TGTGCCAGCAGTGAAGCTGTGTCGGGGCCGGGGAGGGAGACCCAGTACTTC. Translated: CASSEAVSGPGRETQYF.

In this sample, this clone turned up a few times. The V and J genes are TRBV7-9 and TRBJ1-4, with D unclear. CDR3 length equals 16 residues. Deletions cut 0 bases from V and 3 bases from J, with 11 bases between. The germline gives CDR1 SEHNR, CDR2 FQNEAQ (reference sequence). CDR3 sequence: CASSLAPPGANEKLFF. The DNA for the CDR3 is TGTGCCAGCAGCTTAGCCCCGCCCGGGGCTAATGAAAAACTGTTTTTT.

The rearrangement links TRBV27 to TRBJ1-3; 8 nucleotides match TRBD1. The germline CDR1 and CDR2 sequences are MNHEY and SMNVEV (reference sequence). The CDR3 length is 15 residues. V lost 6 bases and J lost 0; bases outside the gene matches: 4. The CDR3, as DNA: TGTGCCAGCAGGGCGACAGGGGACTCTGGAAACACCATATATTTT. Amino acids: CASRATGDSGNTIYF.

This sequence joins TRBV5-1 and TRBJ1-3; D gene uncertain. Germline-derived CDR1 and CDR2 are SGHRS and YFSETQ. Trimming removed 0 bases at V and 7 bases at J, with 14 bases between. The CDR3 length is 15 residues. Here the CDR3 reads CASSLAPGEANTIYF. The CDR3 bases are TGCGCCAGCAGCTTGGCCCCGGGAGAAGCGAACACCATATATTTT.